A selection of T cell receptor beta chains follows, all from one sample in a study of tumor-infiltrating lymphocytes in primary liver carcinoma. One entry per CDR3 protein, called by TCRdb with MiXCR from the multiplex PCR reads. The sample shows 40,000 or so distinct CDR3 sequences, approximately 71% of them seen only once. The sequencing sample was made of tumor-adjacent normal liver tissue. Receptor source: a woman between 25 and 40 years old with primary liver carcinoma and hepatitis B virus infection. CDR3s leave out the opening cysteine and the closing phenylalanine or tryptophan. The order of the fields is V gene, D gene, J gene, CDR3 protein. D genes are given only for firm matches.

>TRBV30|-|TRBJ2-3
AWSVHGRDAQY
>TRBV5-1|-|TRBJ2-2
ASNRGGGASNTGELF
>TRBV7-8|-|TRBJ2-7
ARSALLLSSEQY
>TRBV12-3/TRBV12-4|-|TRBJ2-5
ASSLRYLETQY
>TRBV5-5|TRBD1|TRBJ1-1
ASSLWTGVTEAF
>TRBV12-3/TRBV12-4|TRBD2|TRBJ2-1
ASNYAVGGYNEQF
>TRBV20-1|TRBD2|TRBJ2-7
SAREGRGGYEQY
>TRBV6-2/TRBV6-3|-|TRBJ1-1
ASSHRENTEAF
>TRBV5-8|-|TRBJ2-6
ASTTTSFSGANVLT
>TRBV6-5|-|TRBJ1-1
ATILTGGTEAF
>TRBV11-2|-|TRBJ2-3
ASSRRGGLSTDTQY
>TRBV11-2|-|TRBJ2-1
ASSPGGEQF
>TRBV7-8|-|TRBJ2-7
AGSLRTYDGEQY
>TRBV28|-|TRBJ2-5
ASRLQGRETQY
>TRBV5-6|-|TRBJ1-4
ASSLAWLNEKLF
>TRBV7-9|TRBD2|TRBJ2-3
ASSPGLVGGLTDMQY
>TRBV11-2|TRBD1|TRBJ1-2
ASSFGQGRGGGYT
>TRBV11-2|TRBD1|TRBJ2-5
ASSFQEGTGEETQH
>TRBV11-2|-|TRBJ2-7
ASNRTGPSYEQY
>TRBV10-1|TRBD2|TRBJ2-3
TSSGASGKSDTQY
>TRBV13|-|TRBJ2-5
ASSSDRRRETQY
>TRBV14|-|TRBJ2-3
ASSQDAGRGVRLMQY
>TRBV7-8|-|TRBJ2-7
ARKTKEASYEQY
>TRBV12-3/TRBV12-4|TRBD2|TRBJ2-7
ASSVSGGRAYEQY
>TRBV14|-|TRBJ2-1
ASSQRQTPYNVQF
>TRBV12-3/TRBV12-4|TRBD2|TRBJ2-2
ASSSPGLHTGKLF
>TRBV11-2|-|TRBJ1-1
ASSPTEAF
>TRBV11-3|-|TRBJ2-2
ARSSTGTGNLF
>TRBV11-3|-|TRBJ2-1
ASSLDGSDKEF
>TRBV6-2/TRBV6-3|-|TRBJ1-2
ASTYSPGRTYGYT
>TRBV12-3/TRBV12-4|-|TRBJ1-1
ANRPASMNTVAF
>TRBV11-2|TRBD2|TRBJ2-7
ASVRSSGYEQY
>TRBV9|-|TRBJ2-7
ASSATGTENYERY
>TRBV6-2/TRBV6-3|-|TRBJ2-2
ATSSTRKNTGELF
>TRBV5-6|-|TRBJ2-2
SRSLAPRVTGELF
>TRBV28|-|TRBJ2-2
ASSFPRVNTGELF
>TRBV11-2|-|TRBJ2-3
ASSLDRGDTQY
>TRBV6-2/TRBV6-3|-|TRBJ2-5
DSWLLPGTQETQY
>TRBV6-5|TRBD1|TRBJ2-7
VSSYSGQGDEQY
>TRBV11-2|TRBD1|TRBJ1-1
TSSLGQNTEAF
>TRBV12-3/TRBV12-4|-|TRBJ2-5
PSSLGAGLRGKETQY
>TRBV18|-|TRBJ2-3
ASSPRDTDTQY
>TRBV11-3|TRBD2|TRBJ2-2
TSSLRRTSWRAGKGRELF
>TRBV6-5|-|TRBJ2-6
AGSYDGRPTGANVLT
>TRBV4-3|-|TRBJ2-6
AGSHADLGSGANVLT
>TRBV4-1|-|TRBJ2-4
ASSPEINRDKSKWY
>TRBV6-1|TRBD2|TRBJ2-3
ASSGRIAGGADTQY
>TRBV10-2|TRBD1|TRBJ2-7
ASSDWVRGYKRY
>TRBV10-3|-|TRBJ1-3
AVSESVSGNAIY
>TRBV12-3/TRBV12-4|-|TRBJ2-3
VSTELATDTQY
>TRBV6-5|-|TRBJ2-1
ASTPGLTVNEQF
>TRBV12-3/TRBV12-4|-|TRBJ2-5
ASSTYTGIEETQY
>TRBV11-3|-|TRBJ2-3
ANRFTDTLY